The rows below give T cell receptor beta chains drawn from one sample of a study of T cells after yellow fever vaccination. TCRdb reprocessed the 5' RACE reads via MiXCR and lists one record per CDR3 protein. The sample lists some 340,000 distinct CDR3 sequences; roughly 3.9% were seen once. The sample was PBMCs, taken 5 days after the yellow fever booster vaccination. The receptors derive from a man aged 18-30 years who received the YFV17D yellow fever vaccine. Both conserved end residues are part of each CDR3. D genes are given only for firm matches. A clone size is listed for some rows: how often the clone was seen (once, few, many), or a class if it is expanded.

j_call d_call v_call clone_size cdr3_aa cdr3_nt
TRBJ1-3 . TRBV4-3 many CASSHLDGYSGNTIYF TGCGCCAGCAGCCACCTCGACGGCTACTCTGGAAACACCATATATTTT
TRBJ2-1 . TRBV20-1 . CSAEQGLGNEQFF TGCAGTGCGGAACAGGGCCTAGGCAATGAGCAGTTCTTC
TRBJ1-2 TRBD1 TRBV18 few CASSGTGTNYGYTF TGTGCCAGCTCCGGGACAGGGACTAACTATGGCTACACCTTC
TRBJ1-1 . TRBV10-3 . CAISDGNTEAFF TGTGCCATCAGTGACGGGAACACTGAAGCTTTCTTT
TRBJ1-5 TRBD1 TRBV4-1 few CASSRDRGPSNQPQHF TGCGCCAGCAGCCGAGACAGGGGGCCGAGCAATCAGCCCCAGCATTTT
TRBJ2-3 . TRBV7-9 . CASRPRGTDTQYF TGTGCCAGCCGCCCGAGGGGCACAGATACGCAGTATTTT
TRBJ2-3 . TRBV25-1 . CASSAPMDLAQYF TGTGCCAGCAGTGCCCCTATGGATCTAGCGCAGTATTTT
TRBJ2-5 . TRBV7-2 many CASSSPGGIETQYF TGTGCCAGCAGCTCCCCCGGGGGTATAGAGACCCAGTACTTC
TRBJ1-1 . TRBV6-5 many CASSYSGSLLNTEAFF TGTGCCAGCAGTTACTCCGGATCCCTTTTGAACACTGAAGCTTTCTTT
TRBJ1-2 . TRBV6-2/TRBV6-3 few CASTQEGNYGYTF TGTGCCAGCACCCAGGAAGGAAACTATGGCTACACCTTC
TRBJ2-6 . TRBV12-3/TRBV12-4 few CASSPPRANVLTF TGTGCCAGCAGTCCCCCACGGGCCAACGTCCTGACTTTC
TRBJ1-2 . TRBV5-1 . CASSLDTPLDYGYTF TGCGCCAGCAGCTTGGACACCCCTTTGGACTATGGCTACACCTTC
TRBJ2-6 TRBD1 TRBV6-5 . CASRRTGGYGANVLTF TGTGCCAGCAGACGGACAGGGGGCTATGGGGCCAACGTCCTGACTTTC
TRBJ1-3 . TRBV12-3/TRBV12-4 many CASTKGYTIYF TGTGCCAGCACTAAGGGCTACACCATATATTTT
TRBJ2-3 . TRBV19 few CATQEGGGDTQYF TGTGCCACCCAGGAGGGCGGTGGGGATACGCAGTATTTT
TRBJ1-3 TRBD1 TRBV20-1 . CSARDPRTGAGNTIYF TGCAGTGCTAGAGATCCCCGGACAGGGGCAGGAAACACCATATATTTT
TRBJ2-3 TRBD2 TRBV12-3/TRBV12-4 many CASSFNSGGDTQYF TGTGCCAGCAGTTTTAATAGCGGGGGAGATACGCAGTATTTT
TRBJ1-1 . TRBV9 . CASSVALGVTEAFF TGTGCCAGCAGCGTAGCTCTCGGAGTGACTGAAGCTTTCTTT
TRBJ2-3 . TRBV7-3 few CASSSGLSDTQYF TGTGCCAGCAGCTCGGGACTCTCAGATACGCAGTATTTT
TRBJ2-5 . TRBV7-9 few CASSLFGGIQETQYF TGTGCCAGCAGCTTATTCGGCGGGATACAAGAGACCCAGTACTTC
TRBJ2-5 . TRBV5-6 . CASSRGVETQDF TGTGCCAGCAGCCGAGGGGTGGAGACCCAGGACTTC
TRBJ2-2 . TRBV7-3 few CASSPSFGGELFF TGTGCCAGCAGCCCATCGTTTGGCGGGGAGCTGTTTTTT
TRBJ2-1 . TRBV6-2/TRBV6-3 many CASRRDVGHLSYNEQFF TGTGCCAGCAGGCGAGACGTGGGACACCTCTCCTACAATGAGCAGTTCTTC
TRBJ1-2 TRBD1 TRBV5-4 many CASSPDRVGGYTF TGTGCCAGCAGCCCCGACAGGGTAGGTGGCTACACCTTC
TRBJ2-1 TRBD1 TRBV7-6 . CASNSLRDRSNEQFF TGTGCCAGCAACTCACTCCGGGACAGAAGCAATGAGCAGTTCTTC
TRBJ2-5 TRBD1 TRBV11-2 few CASSSGTGEEVGETQYF TGTGCCAGCAGCTCTGGGACAGGGGAGGAGGTGGGAGAGACCCAGTACTTC
TRBJ2-5 TRBD2 TRBV19 few CASSMITGGIETQYF TGTGCCAGTAGTATGATAACGGGGGGGATCGAGACCCAGTACTTC
TRBJ2-2 TRBD2 TRBV20-1 few CSARGPGLADTGELFF TGCAGTGCTAGAGGTCCTGGACTAGCGGACACCGGGGAGCTGTTTTTT
TRBJ2-5 TRBD1 TRBV5-1 . CASSAGTVRRPETQYF TGCGCCAGCAGCGCCGGGACAGTTCGTCGGCCAGAGACCCAGTACTTC
TRBJ2-7 . TRBV15 many CATSLSVSYEQYF TGTGCCACCAGCTTGTCAGTCTCCTACGAGCAGTACTTC
TRBJ2-1 . TRBV6-1 . CASRTRLGFNEQFF TGTGCCAGCAGGACGAGACTTGGTTTTAATGAGCAGTTCTTC
TRBJ1-5 . TRBV20-1 few CSARDRQGGNQPQHF TGCAGTGCTAGAGATCGGCAGGGCGGCAATCAGCCCCAGCATTTT
TRBJ2-3 . TRBV5-1 . CASSLLDPTTDTQYF TGCGCCAGCAGCTTGTTGGATCCCACCACAGATACGCAGTATTTT
TRBJ1-1 . TRBV2 few CASGGQKANTEAFF TGTGCCAGCGGCGGACAAAAAGCGAACACTGAAGCTTTCTTT
TRBJ1-1 . TRBV6-5 . CASTNGNTEAFF TGTGCCAGCACTAACGGGAACACTGAAGCTTTCTTT
TRBJ2-1 . TRBV7-2 few CASSRAVPYDEQFF TGTGCCAGCAGCCGGGCTGTACCGTACGATGAGCAGTTCTTC
TRBJ2-2 TRBD2 TRBV10-2 few CASRTSGGADTGELFF TGCGCCAGCCGGACTAGCGGGGGGGCGGACACCGGGGAGCTGTTTTTT
TRBJ2-7 TRBD2 TRBV5-1 . CASSFLTGGGYEQYF TGCGCCAGCAGCTTTCTAACGGGGGGAGGCTACGAGCAGTACTTC
TRBJ1-5 TRBD1 TRBV7-2 many CASSFGTVNQPQHF TGTGCCAGCAGCTTTGGGACAGTCAATCAGCCCCAGCATTTT
TRBJ2-2 . TRBV5-1 . CASSLLADTGELFF TGCGCCAGCAGCTTACTGGCGGACACCGGGGAGCTGTTTTTT
TRBJ1-3 . TRBV7-9 few CASNDGHSGNTIYF TGTGCCAGTAACGACGGGCACTCTGGAAACACCATATATTTT
TRBJ2-1 TRBD1 TRBV7-3 . CASSPSGRDRGGGNEQFF TGTGCCAGCAGCCCCTCAGGGCGTGACAGGGGAGGAGGGAATGAGCAGTTCTTC
TRBJ2-3 . TRBV12-3/TRBV12-4 . CATLGLTDTQYF TGTGCCACGCTAGGCCTCACAGATACGCAGTATTTT
TRBJ2-7 TRBD2 TRBV5-1 . CASSFLAGPSYEQYF TGCGCCAGCAGCTTTCTAGCGGGGCCCTCCTACGAGCAGTACTTC
TRBJ1-6 . TRBV2 . CASSAEPQSSYNSPLHF TGTGCCAGCAGTGCGGAACCGCAGAGCTCCTATAATTCACCCCTCCACTTT
TRBJ2-3 . TRBV5-4 few CASSPPEREGDTQYF TGTGCCAGCAGCCCGCCCGAACGGGAAGGAGATACGCAGTATTTT
TRBJ2-3 . TRBV5-1 many CASSLVSTDTQYF TGCGCCAGCAGCCTAGTTTCCACAGATACGCAGTATTTT
TRBJ1-2 . TRBV7-9 few CASSSSTANYGYTF TGTGCCAGCAGCTCGTCGACAGCTAACTATGGCTACACCTTC
TRBJ2-3 TRBD2 TRBV4-3 many CASSREYSGGGQDTQYF TGCGCCAGCAGCCGGGAGTACAGCGGGGGGGGACAAGATACGCAGTATTTT
TRBJ1-6 . TRBV9 few CASREEFGANSPLHF TGTGCCAGCAGGGAGGAGTTCGGGGCAAATTCACCCCTCCACTTT
TRBJ1-2 TRBD1 TRBV7-2 . CASTPDRASGYTF TGTGCCAGCACACCAGACAGGGCGTCCGGCTACACCTTC
TRBJ2-5 TRBD1 TRBV19 . CASSTVPGTGLETQYF TGTGCCAGTAGTACGGTTCCCGGGACAGGGTTAGAGACCCAGTACTTC
TRBJ2-1 TRBD2 TRBV15 few CATSRDLGSGGEQFF TGTGCCACCAGCAGAGATTTGGGTAGCGGGGGAGAGCAGTTCTTC
TRBJ1-5 . TRBV11-3 . CASSLDTLPPRRVGAGNQPQHF TGTGCCAGCAGCTTAGACACCTTACCTCCGCGCAGGGTCGGAGCGGGCAATCAGCCCCAGCATTTT
TRBJ2-3 . TRBV10-3 . CAISARAGGSTDTQYF TGTGCCATCAGTGCCAGGGCAGGGGGGAGCACAGATACGCAGTATTTT